This is a list of T cell receptor beta chains from one sample in a study of CD8 T cells in ankylosing spondylitis. Each CDR3 protein gets one entry after TCRdb re-called the 5' RACE reads with MiXCR. The table shows approximately 520,000 distinct CDR3 sequences, with 5.3% occurring only once. Sequencing used blood, either unsorted or a sorted T cell fraction (not recorded which). The receptors stem from a male donor with ankylosing spondylitis. CDR3s include the opening cysteine and the closing phenylalanine or tryptophan. The D gene is left open where the match is weak. Clone size is not always given. Where it is, it says once, few, many or a class for expanded clones.

j_gene	d_gene	v_gene	abundance	CDR3nt	CDR3aa
TRBJ1-6	-	TRBV12-3/TRBV12-4	many	TGTGCCAGCACGGCGGGGCGGAGAGGGAATTCACCCCTCCACTTT	CASTAGRRGNSPLHF
TRBJ2-6	-	TRBV24-1	many	TGTGCCACCAGTGATTGGCCAGCTGGGGCCAACGTCCTGACTTTC	CATSDWPAGANVLTF
TRBJ1-1	-	TRBV10-3	many	TGTGCCATCGGTGGGGGGAACACTGAAGCTTTCTTT	CAIGGGNTEAFF
TRBJ1-4	-	TRBV7-2	-	TGTGCCAGCAGCTGGGAGGATGAAAAACTGTTTTTT	CASSWEDEKLFF
TRBJ2-1	-	TRBV3-1	-	TGTGCCAGCAGCCAAGATGGTTGGCTTTACAATGAGCAGTTCTTC	CASSQDGWLYNEQFF
TRBJ1-5	-	TRBV15	many	TGTGCCACCAGCAGAGGTCGGGGCCTAAGCCAGCATTTT	CATSRGRGLSQHF
TRBJ2-3	-	TRBV28	many	TGTGCCAGCAGTTCCCTCTTTTCTACGCAGTATTTT	CASSSLFSTQYF
TRBJ1-1	-	TRBV7-3	-	TGTGCCAGCAGCTTAGACGGCGGGGCGATGACTGAAGCTTTCTTT	CASSLDGGAMTEAFF
TRBJ2-5	TRBD2	TRBV10-3	many	TGTGCCACTGGGACTAGCGGGATAGAGACCCAGTACTTC	CATGTSGIETQYF
TRBJ2-3	TRBD1	TRBV24-1	many	TGTGCCACCAGAGGGGACAGGTCTGGCACAGATACGCAGTATTTT	CATRGDRSGTDTQYF
TRBJ2-1	TRBD2	TRBV4-3	many	TGCGCCAGCAGCCAAGATCGGGCGGGAGCCTACAATGAGCAGTTCTTC	CASSQDRAGAYNEQFF
TRBJ1-2	-	TRBV7-9	many	TGTGCCAGCAGCCCGAGAGGGAACTATGGCTACACCTTC	CASSPRGNYGYTF
TRBJ2-7	TRBD1	TRBV5-1	many	TGCGCCAGCAGCCGGGGACAGGCCTCCTACGAGCAGTACTTC	CASSRGQASYEQYF
TRBJ2-5	TRBD1	TRBV29-1	many	TGCAGCGTTGCCCGTGGGACAGGGGTCCAAGAGACCCAGTACTTC	CSVARGTGVQETQYF
TRBJ1-6	-	TRBV7-2	many	TGTGCCAGCAGCTTAGTGGGGGGGACACCCCTCCACTTT	CASSLVGGTPLHF
TRBJ2-3	-	TRBV4-3	many	TGCGCCAGCAGCCAAGGATTGGGAGATACGCAGTATTTT	CASSQGLGDTQYF
TRBJ1-5	-	TRBV6-2/TRBV6-3	-	TGTGCCAGCAGTTACTCTATCAATCAGCCCCAGCATTTT	CASSYSINQPQHF
TRBJ2-2	-	TRBV29-1	many	TGCAGCGTTGTTTTACAGGGCTACACCGGGGAGCTGTTTTTT	CSVVLQGYTGELFF